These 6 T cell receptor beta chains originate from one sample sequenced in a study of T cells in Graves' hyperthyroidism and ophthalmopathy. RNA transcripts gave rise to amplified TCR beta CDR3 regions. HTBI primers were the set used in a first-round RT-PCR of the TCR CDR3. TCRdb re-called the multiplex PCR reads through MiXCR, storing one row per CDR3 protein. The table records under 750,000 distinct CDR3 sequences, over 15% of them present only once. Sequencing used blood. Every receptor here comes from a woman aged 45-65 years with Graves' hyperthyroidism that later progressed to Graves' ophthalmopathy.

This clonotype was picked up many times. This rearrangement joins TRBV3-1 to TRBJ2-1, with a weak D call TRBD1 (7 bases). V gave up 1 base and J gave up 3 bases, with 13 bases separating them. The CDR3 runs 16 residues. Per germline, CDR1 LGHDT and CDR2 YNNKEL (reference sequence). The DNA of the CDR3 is TGTGCCAGCAGCCAAGCAGGAGGGGGCGACTACAATGAGCAGTTCTTC. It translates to CASSQAGGGDYNEQFF.

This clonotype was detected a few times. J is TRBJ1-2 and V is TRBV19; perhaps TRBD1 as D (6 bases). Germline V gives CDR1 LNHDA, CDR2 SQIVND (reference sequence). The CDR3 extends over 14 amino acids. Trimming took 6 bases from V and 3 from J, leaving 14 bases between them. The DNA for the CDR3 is TGTGCCAGTAGACGGGACAAACTCTACTATGGCTACACCTTC. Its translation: CASRRDKLYYGYTF.

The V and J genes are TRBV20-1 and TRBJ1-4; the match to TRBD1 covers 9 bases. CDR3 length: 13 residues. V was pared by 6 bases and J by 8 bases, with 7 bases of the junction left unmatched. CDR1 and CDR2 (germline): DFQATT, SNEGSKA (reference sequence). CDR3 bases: TGCAGTGCCCGGACAGGGGCGGACGAAAAACTGTTTTTT. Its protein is CSARTGADEKLFF.

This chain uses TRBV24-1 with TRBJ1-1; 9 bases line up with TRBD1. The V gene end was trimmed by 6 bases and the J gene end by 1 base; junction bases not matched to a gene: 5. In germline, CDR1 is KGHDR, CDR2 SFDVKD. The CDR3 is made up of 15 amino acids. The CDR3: CATSSPGQGNTEAFF. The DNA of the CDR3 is TGTGCCACCAGTTCGCCGGGACAGGGGAACACTGAAGCTTTCTTT.

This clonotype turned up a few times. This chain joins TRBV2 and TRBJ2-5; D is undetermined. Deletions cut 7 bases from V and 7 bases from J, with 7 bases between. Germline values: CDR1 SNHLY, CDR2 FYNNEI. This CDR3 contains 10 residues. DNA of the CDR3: TGTGCCAGCACCTCCGGGACCCAGTACTTC. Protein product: CASTSGTQYF.

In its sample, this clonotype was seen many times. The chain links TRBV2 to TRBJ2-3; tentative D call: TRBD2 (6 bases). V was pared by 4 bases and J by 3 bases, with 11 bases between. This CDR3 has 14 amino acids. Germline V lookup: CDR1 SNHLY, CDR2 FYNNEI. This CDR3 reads CASSGAGGTDTQYF. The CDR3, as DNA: TGTGCCAGCAGTGGGGCAGGAGGGACAGATACGCAGTATTTT. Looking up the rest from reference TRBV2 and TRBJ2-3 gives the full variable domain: EPEVTQTPSHQVTQMGQEVILRCVPISNHLYFYWYRQILGQKVEFLVSFYNNEISEKSEIFDDQFSVERPDGSNFTLKIRSTKLEDSAMYFCASSGAGGTDTQYFGPGTRLTVL.